Included here is one TCR beta chain sequence, with context. The record originates from a study of shared clonotypes between healthy human individuals. The wider study: A couple of female and a few male donors aged 18 to 49 were enrolled.

CDR1 SGHRS and CDR2 YFSETQ come from the germline V gene. This CDR3 has 15 amino acids. Trimming removed 4 bases from V and 0 bases from J, with 11 bases in between. All donors were healthy HIV-negative adults lacking recent acute infections or vaccinations. Every one of the donors was a Caucasian adult that lived in Nashville, Tennessee. Methods used by the authors: As immunoSEQ supplied junction-only sequences (without quality scores), filtering differed. TCRdb keeps only in-frame clones here, not all; method: immunoSEQ multiplex PCR. V, J and clone size are those of that table, while D and trimming were read from the DNA. This table holds fewer than 650,000 clones, around three quarters found once.

The TCR originated in a woman in her thirties or forties in good health. Some clones in this sample may be carry-over from other donors' samples. The sample was PBMCs. V usage is TRBV5-1 and J usage is TRBJ2-1; no clear D gene. The CDR3 DNA reads TGCGCCAGCAGCAGAAGTAGGACCTCCTACAATGAGCAGTTCTTC. As protein: CASSRSRTSYNEQFF.